Listed here is a single T cell receptor beta chain. The source of the sample is a study of blood T cell repertoires in COVID-19. Study context: Samples of COVID-19 (acute and convalescent) were obtained from the United States, Italy and Spain. The cDNA or gDNA used as material had been derived from T cells, B-cell-depleted T cells, or PBMCs.

Original analysis: Counts of nucleated cells, estimated from reference gene primer amplification, were obtained. Only in-frame clones appear in the TCRdb table, and some are missing; sequencing was by immunoSEQ multiplex PCR. V and J calls and clone size are copied from that table; D and trimming were computed from the DNA. The sample lists 150,000 to 180,000 clones, about 86% occurring once. The CDR3 consists of 13 residues. Germline V gives CDR1 LGHDT, CDR2 YNNKEL (reference sequence). V was cut by 1 base and J by 10 bases, with 8 bases left in between. This sequence was found in an older woman with acute or convalescent COVID-19. The source material was peripheral blood. This chain joins TRBV3-1 (or the pseudogene TRBV3-2) and TRBJ1-6; D is ambiguous. The CDR3 DNA reads as TGTGCCAGCAGCCAAGGTTATCGGTCACCCCTCCACTTT. It translates to CASSQGYRSPLHF.